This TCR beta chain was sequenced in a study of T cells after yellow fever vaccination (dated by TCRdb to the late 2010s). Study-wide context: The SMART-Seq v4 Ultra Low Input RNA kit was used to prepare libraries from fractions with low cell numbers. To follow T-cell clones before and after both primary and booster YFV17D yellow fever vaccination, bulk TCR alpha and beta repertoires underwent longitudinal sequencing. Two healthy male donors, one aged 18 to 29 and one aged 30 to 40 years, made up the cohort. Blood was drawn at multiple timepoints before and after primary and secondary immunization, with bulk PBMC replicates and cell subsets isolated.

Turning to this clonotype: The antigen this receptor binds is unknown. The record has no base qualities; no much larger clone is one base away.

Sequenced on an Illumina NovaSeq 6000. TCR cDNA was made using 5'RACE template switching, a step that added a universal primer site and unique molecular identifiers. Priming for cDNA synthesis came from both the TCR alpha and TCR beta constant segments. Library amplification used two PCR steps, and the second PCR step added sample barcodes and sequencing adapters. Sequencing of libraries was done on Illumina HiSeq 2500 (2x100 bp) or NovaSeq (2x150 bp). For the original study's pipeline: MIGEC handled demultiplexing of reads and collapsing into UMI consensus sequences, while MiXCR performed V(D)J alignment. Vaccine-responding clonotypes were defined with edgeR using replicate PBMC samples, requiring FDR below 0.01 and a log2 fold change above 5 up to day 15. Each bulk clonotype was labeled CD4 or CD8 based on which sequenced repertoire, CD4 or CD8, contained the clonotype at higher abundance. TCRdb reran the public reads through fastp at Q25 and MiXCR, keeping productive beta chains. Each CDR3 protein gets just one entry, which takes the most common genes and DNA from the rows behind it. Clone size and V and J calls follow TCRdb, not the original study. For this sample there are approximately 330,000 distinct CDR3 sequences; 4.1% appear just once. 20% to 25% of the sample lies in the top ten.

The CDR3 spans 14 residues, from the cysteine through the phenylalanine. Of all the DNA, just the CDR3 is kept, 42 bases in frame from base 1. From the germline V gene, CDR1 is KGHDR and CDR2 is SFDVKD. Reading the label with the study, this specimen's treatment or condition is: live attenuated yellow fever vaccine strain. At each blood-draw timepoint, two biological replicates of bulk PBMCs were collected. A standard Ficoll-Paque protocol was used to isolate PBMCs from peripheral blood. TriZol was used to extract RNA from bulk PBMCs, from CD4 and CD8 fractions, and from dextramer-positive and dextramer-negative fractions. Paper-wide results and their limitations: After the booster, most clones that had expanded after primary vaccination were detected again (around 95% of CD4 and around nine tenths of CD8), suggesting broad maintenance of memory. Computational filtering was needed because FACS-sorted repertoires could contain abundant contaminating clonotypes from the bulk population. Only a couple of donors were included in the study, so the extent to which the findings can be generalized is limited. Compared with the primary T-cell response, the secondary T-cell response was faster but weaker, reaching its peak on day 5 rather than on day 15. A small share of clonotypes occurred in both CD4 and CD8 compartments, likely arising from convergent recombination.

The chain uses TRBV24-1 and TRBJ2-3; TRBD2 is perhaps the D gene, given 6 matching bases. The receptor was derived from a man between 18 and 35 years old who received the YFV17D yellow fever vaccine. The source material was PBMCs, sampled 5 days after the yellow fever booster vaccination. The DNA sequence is TGTGTCTCCCCGGGCGGGGATAGCACAGATACGCAGTATTTT. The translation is CVSPGGDSTDTQYF.